This record looks at one T cell receptor (beta chain) sequence and its context. This clone has a handful of counts. Its specific antigen is unknown. Within one base of it there is no much larger clone, and no base qualities were kept. The High Capacity cDNA Reverse Transcription Kit was used to reverse transcribe all of the isolated RNA, meaning that expressed TCRB transcripts were what got sequenced. Deep immunoSEQ sequencing was performed on naive, central memory and regulatory T cell samples, with an average of roughly 3.6 million total reads per sample. Sorted cells were lysed in RLT buffer and RNA was extracted with DNase-treated RNeasy Micro or Mini kits, depending on cell number. To prevent cross-contamination, every cell subset was processed on its own, while patient and healthy donor samples were processed together. Using the immunoSEQ multiplex PCR, TCRB sequences were amplified from cDNA into 87-bp fragments spanning the CDR3 region. The amplicons were sequenced using the Illumina HiSeq platform. The authors' analysis ran thus. Synthetic template baselines were used to correct PCR bias computationally, reads within Hamming distance 2 were collapsed together, and singletons that could not be merged were discarded. Reads were aligned against IMGT to assign V, D and J genes, CDR3 length and insertions or deletions at six rearrangement sites. Within each subset, clonotype counts were normalized to sorted cell number, after which true diversity and Gini coefficients were computed with the tcR R package. The overlap coefficient, calculated on TCRB nucleotide sequences, was used to measure repertoire sharing. Out-of-frame TCRB sequences from naive cells were analyzed as a proxy for the pre-selection repertoire. This is the immuneACCESS table as TCRdb keeps it, with only in-frame sequences that have V and J called. A part of the clones is gone; compared with another copy, unresolved V genes explain less than half, and the rest is unexplained. The V and J calls and clone size come from that table; D and trimming were worked out from the DNA. Counted in this sample were some 270,000 clones; 13% to 15% of them appeared once. Around 0.03% of the sample comes from the top ten.

A single peripheral blood draw of approximately 100 mL on average was collected from each donor into heparinised tubes. Using a panel that included CD45RO, CCR7, CD25, CD127, CD95 and CD27, naive, central memory, regulatory and stem cell-like memory CD4+ T cells were sorted on a BD FACSAria II. Every sorted population had a purity above 95%. Right away, PBMCs were isolated by Lymphoprep density gradient centrifugation and were stained directly, with no culture step. To minimize batch effects, samples were stained and sorted in pairs, one healthy donor with one patient per experiment. The CDR3 starts with the cysteine, ends with the phenylalanine, and has 16 residues. Only CDR3 DNA is held: 48 bases, read in frame from base 1. The entry originates in a study of beta chain features in type 1 diabetes (dated by TCRdb to between 2017 and 2018). Looking at the study overall: Mean age, gender distribution, total cell number and subset yield were not different between patients and healthy donors. A total of over 90,000,000 sorted cells were examined across all samples, and a strong correlation was observed between cell number per subset and RNA yield. In the study, TCRB repertoires of sorted circulating CD4+ T cell subsets from recently diagnosed type 1 diabetes patients were compared with those of matched healthy donors. Whereas all 30 or so donors provided naive and central memory subsets, regulatory and stem cell-like memory subsets were isolated from just 8 patients and roughly eight healthy donors. Overall results and qualifications from the work: Naive, central memory and regulatory TCRB repertoires appeared to be more alike among patients than among healthy donors. Only small numbers of individuals were included in the HLA sub-analyses, which left unresolved whether HLA type had any influence on TCRB rearrangement. Because cDNA was sequenced instead of genomic DNA, highly expressing activated cells could be over-represented, though the groups showed no difference in activation or CD3 levels. Shorter templates might be favored by PCR, yet because patient and control samples were amplified and corrected together, any such skew would affect both groups equally. At VDJ recombination sites, patients with type 1 diabetes made fewer insertions and deleted more nucleotides, a pattern implying thymic rearrangement abnormalities. In all four CD4+ subsets, TCRB CDR3 length was moderately but significantly shorter in type 1 diabetes patients.

The sample comprised naive CD4+ T cells from blood. The cell subset or site label, read with the paper, signifies: true naive CD4+ T cells. The chain links TRBV12-2 with TRBJ1-2; the table's D call TRBD1 went unverified against the DNA. TRBV12-2 is designated a pseudogene. The sequence derives from a middle-aged woman in good health. The CDR3 reads as follows: CASRRGQALAHYGYTF. At the DNA level, the sequence is TGTGCAAGTCGCCGCGGACAGGCATTGGCCCACTATGGCTACACCTTC.